Listed here are 21 T cell receptor beta chains from one sample, sequenced in a study of cytomegalovirus exposure and HLA in healthy donors. 60 Vbeta and 13 Jbeta primers were used in PCR. The data were produced by immunoSEQ multiplex PCR, yet TCRdb's version contains in-frame clones alone and is incomplete. The sample includes fewer than 85,000 clones, 70% to 85% seen only once; the top ten take over 8%. The sample consisted of PBMCs. The receptors were gathered from a man aged 35-49 years in good health and CMV-seropositive.

The gene calls are TRBV30 and TRBJ2-3, with 9 bases identical to TRBD2. CDR1 is GTSNPN, CDR2 SVGIG, per germline (reference sequence). The CDR3 totals 15 residues. CDR3 nucleotide sequence: TGTGCTCAAACAGTCCGAGCGGGAGGCGCAGATACGCAGTATTTT. This gives the protein CAQTVRAGGADTQYF.

Within the sample, this clone is medium-sized (0.01 to 0.1%). The chain has TRBV6-1 and TRBJ2-2; D is unresolved. Per germline, CDR1 MNHNS and CDR2 SASEGT. The V gene lost 3 bases and the J gene lost 5 bases, with 7 bases spanning the gap. The CDR3 has 13 amino acids. The CDR3 DNA reads TGTGCCAGCAGTGAGTCGGAGACCGGGGAGCTGTTTTTT. Protein product: CASSESETGELFF.

The genes are TRBV5-1 and TRBJ1-5, with D uncertain. The CDR3 contains 15 residues. Germline CDR1 SGHRS, CDR2 YFSETQ. The V end was cut by 1 base, the J end by 2 bases, with 10 bases between. Here the CDR3 DNA reads TGCGCCAGCAGCTTGAGCGGCTTGGGCAATCAGCCCCAGCATTTT. It yields the protein CASSLSGLGNQPQHF.

The count of this clone is one. The gene calls are TRBV10-3 and TRBJ2-3, with 7 bases lining up with TRBD2. The trim removed 5 bases at V and 1 base at J, leaving 3 bases unmatched. Germline loops: CDR1 ENHRY, CDR2 SYGVKD. CDR3 length equals 14 residues. CDR3 bases: TGTGCCATCAGTCCGGGGGGACGCACAGATACGCAGTATTTT. This translates into CAISPGGRTDTQYF.

The J gene is TRBJ2-1, the V gene TRBV5-6; D unresolved. The V gene's germline CDR1 is SGHDT and CDR2 YYEEEE. CDR3 size: 15 residues. With 0 bases removed from V and 10 bases from J, the gap between germline ends came to 17 bases. The CDR3 loop reads CASSLGGVREFEQFF. The CDR3 DNA sequence: TGTGCCAGCAGCTTGGGTGGAGTCAGAGAATTCGAGCAGTTCTTC. The full variable domain, its missing parts supplied by reference TRBV5-6 and TRBJ2-1, is DAGVTQSPTHLIKTRGQQVTLRCSPKSGHDTVSWYQQALGQGPQFIFQYYEEEERQRGNFPDRFSGHQFPNYSSELNVNALLLGDSALYLCASSLGGVREFEQFFGPGTRLTVL.

The CDR3 here is CASSQDSLSREQFF. DNA of the CDR3: TGTGCCAGCAGCCAAGACTCCTTATCCCGTGAGCAGTTCTTC. The chain joins TRBV4-2 to TRBJ2-1; D not resolved. Trimming took off 0 bases at V and 9 bases at J, with 12 bases between the two ends. Germline-derived CDR1 and CDR2 are LGHNA and YNFKEQ. The CDR3 spans 14 residues.

V and J are TRBV15 and TRBJ2-7; TRBD1 aligns across 8 bases. V was pared by 5 bases and J by 8 bases, with 11 bases of the junction left unmatched. CDR1 is LNHNV and CDR2 is YYDKDF in the germline V gene (reference sequence). This CDR3 is built from 14 residues. The CDR3 loop reads CATSPTRTGNKQYF. The CDR3 DNA is TGTGCCACCAGCCCAACCCGGACAGGGAACAAGCAGTACTTC.

This clone came up a few times. The V call is TRBV19, the J call TRBJ1-1; D is perhaps TRBD1 (5 bases). The germline V and J ends were trimmed by 5 bases and 0 bases, with 16 bases remaining between them. Looked up from germline, CDR1 is LNHDA and CDR2 is SQIVND (reference sequence). CDR3 length equals 16 residues. CDR3 loop: CASSLGGTNMNTEAFF. The CDR3 region has the DNA TGTGCCAGTAGTCTGGGGGGTACCAATATGAACACTGAAGCTTTCTTT.

This clone showed up just once. J is TRBJ2-1 and V is TRBV6-6, with D maybe TRBD2 (6 bases). V was pared by 6 bases and J by 7 bases, with 19 bases between. The CDR3 runs to 15 residues. CDR1 MNHNY and CDR2 SVGAGI come from the germline V gene (reference sequence). In DNA form, the CDR3 reads TGTGCCAGCAGCCCACCCGGGGGAAGAGGGAATGAGCAGTTCTTC. Its protein is CASSPPGGRGNEQFF.

Only one count was recorded for this clone. V gene TRBV30 combines with J gene TRBJ2-1; D call uncertain. The CDR3 runs to 16 residues. CDR1 is GTSNPN, CDR2 SVGIG, per germline (reference sequence). V lost 2 bases, J lost 5 bases, and 19 bases lay in between. The CDR3 nucleotides read TGTGCCTGGAGTTCACCGGCCAGCTCGACTGACAATGAGCAGTTCTTC. It codes for CAWSSPASSTDNEQFF.

This clone has only one observation. This rearrangement joins TRBV6-4 to TRBJ1-5, with D uncertain. Per germline, CDR1 MRHNA and CDR2 SNTAGT. This CDR3 contains 13 residues. Deletions cut 2 bases from V and 6 bases from J, with 8 bases between. CDR3 bases: TGTGCCAGCAGTGACCACTTTGGTCAGCCCCAGCATTTT. Translated, it gives CASSDHFGQPQHF.

The V call is TRBV15, the J call TRBJ2-6; D may be TRBD2 (6 bases). The CDR3 covers 20 residues. Germline-derived CDR1 and CDR2 are LNHNV and YYDKDF (reference sequence). V lost 0 bases and J lost 0, with 18 bases in between. The DNA for the CDR3 is TGTGCCACCAGCAGAGATCTCGTAGGGACTGTAGGCTCTGGGGCCAACGTCCTGACTTTC. Its translation is CATSRDLVGTVGSGANVLTF. Full variable domain (remainder filled in from reference TRBV15 and TRBJ2-6): DAMVIQNPRYQVTQFGKPVTLSCSQTLNHNVMYWYQQKSSQAPKLLFHYYDKDFNNEADTPDNFQSRRPNTSFCFLDIRSPGLGDTAMYLCATSRDLVGTVGSGANVLTFGAGSRLTVL.

The chain recombines TRBV10-3 with TRBJ2-5, with D unresolved. Germline-derived CDR1 and CDR2 are ENHRY and SYGVKD. V dropped 8 bases and J dropped 7 bases, with 11 bases sitting between them. CDR3 size: 11 residues. The CDR3 here is CAIGGSGTQYF. Written as DNA, the CDR3 is TGTGCCATCGGTGGTAGTGGGACCCAGTACTTC.

This clone was counted once. This chain links TRBV7-3 with TRBJ2-3, with a possible D match to TRBD2 (5 bases). The CDR3 extends over 14 amino acids. Looked up from germline, CDR1 is SGHTA and CDR2 is FQGTGA. V gave up 4 bases and J gave up 1 base, with 9 bases separating them. CDR3 in amino acids: CASSSSGGTDTQYF. As DNA, the CDR3 is TGTGCCAGCAGCTCCAGCGGAGGCACAGATACGCAGTATTTT.

The chain combines TRBV9 with TRBJ1-3; 8 bases match TRBD1. The V segment lost 3 bases and the J segment 2 bases; nucleotides outside the gene matches: 4. This CDR3 has 15 residues. The germline gives CDR1 SGDLS, CDR2 YYNGEE. The CDR3 loop is CASSAGQGAGNTIYF. CDR3 nucleotide sequence: TGTGCCAGCAGCGCAGGACAGGGCGCTGGAAACACCATATATTTT.

The chain couples TRBV28 to TRBJ1-1; D uncertain. V was pared by 5 bases and J by 9 bases, with 19 bases between. CDR3 length: 14 amino acids. Germline CDR1 is MDHEN and CDR2 is SYDVKM. The CDR3 loop is CASSAHDSTGKAFF. The CDR3 DNA reads as TGTGCCAGCAGTGCCCATGATTCGACGGGAAAAGCTTTCTTT.

The rearrangement joins TRBV19 to TRBJ2-6, with 12 bases fitting TRBD2. This CDR3 is built from 18 residues. The trim removed 3 bases at V and 4 bases at J, leaving 7 bases unmatched. Germline CDR1 LNHDA, CDR2 SQIVND (reference sequence). CDR3 sequence reads: CASSMLAGGLRGANVLTF. The CDR3 bases are TGTGCCAGTAGTATGCTAGCGGGGGGGCTGCGAGGGGCCAACGTCCTGACTTTC.

A few counts support this clone. For the CDR3, the DNA is TGTGCCAGCAGTCGGGAATCGTCGGGGACTGAAGCTTTCTTT. As protein: CASSRESSGTEAFF. The chain uses TRBV6-5 and TRBJ1-1, with D unclear. From germline, CDR1 is MNHEY and CDR2 SVGAGI. V was clipped by 5 bases and J by 5 bases, with 15 bases between them. The CDR3 covers 14 residues.

Remarks on this clone: The germline gene is not matched at one end of the junction; a read error may be the cause. V is TRBV7-9 and J is TRBJ2-3; no clear D gene. The length of the CDR3 is 14 residues. Looked up from germline, CDR1 is SEHNR and CDR2 is FQNEAQ (reference sequence). CDR3 region: CSSILGSGPDTQYF. The CDR3 region has the DNA TGTTCCAGCATCCTCGGATCGGGTCCAGATACGCAGTATTTT.

This chain uses TRBV30 with TRBJ2-5; a possible D gene is TRBD1 (6 bases). CDR1 and CDR2 (germline): GTSNPN, SVGIG (reference sequence). Trimming cost V 4 bases and J 9 bases, with 21 bases left between them. There are 14 residues in the CDR3. The CDR3 loop reads CAWIHARLQGPQYF. Written as DNA, the CDR3 is TGTGCCTGGATCCACGCCCGCTTACAGGGTCCCCAGTACTTC.

This clone is judged medium-sized. This chain uses TRBV19 with TRBJ2-3; a weak D match, TRBD2 (5 bases). CDR1 and CDR2 from the germline V gene are LNHDA and SQIVND (reference sequence). Deletions cut 6 bases from V and 5 bases from J, with 15 bases between. The CDR3 runs to 14 residues. Here the CDR3 DNA reads TGTGCCAGTAGACGGAGAGGAGGTGAAGATACGCAGTATTTT. Its protein product is CASRRRGGEDTQYF. Drawing the rest from reference TRBV19 and TRBJ2-3, the complete variable domain is DGGITQSPKYLFRKEGQNVTLSCEQNLNHDAMYWYRQDPGQGLRLIYYSQIVNDFQKGDIAEGYSVSREKKESFPLTVTSAQKNPTAFYLCASRRRGGEDTQYFGPGTRLTVL.